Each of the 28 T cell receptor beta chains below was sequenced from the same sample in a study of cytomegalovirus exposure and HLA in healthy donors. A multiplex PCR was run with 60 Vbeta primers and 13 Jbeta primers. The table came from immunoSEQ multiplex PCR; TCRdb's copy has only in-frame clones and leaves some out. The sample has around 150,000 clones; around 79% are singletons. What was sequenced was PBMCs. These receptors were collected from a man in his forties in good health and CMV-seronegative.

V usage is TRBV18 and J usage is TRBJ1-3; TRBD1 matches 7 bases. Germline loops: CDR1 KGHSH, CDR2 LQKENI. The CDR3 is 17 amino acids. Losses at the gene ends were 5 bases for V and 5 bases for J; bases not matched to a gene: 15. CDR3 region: CASSTPLQGLNRNTIYF. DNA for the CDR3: TGTGCCAGCTCAACCCCCCTACAGGGGCTCAACCGAAACACCATATATTTT.

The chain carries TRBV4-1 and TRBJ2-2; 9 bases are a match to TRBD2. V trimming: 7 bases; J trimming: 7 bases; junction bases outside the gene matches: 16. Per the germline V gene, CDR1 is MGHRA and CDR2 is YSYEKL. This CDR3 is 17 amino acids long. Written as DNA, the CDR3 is TGCGCCAGCACCCGGGTCGCGGGGGGGCGAATAAACGGGGAGCTGTTTTTT. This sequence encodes CASTRVAGGRINGELFF.

The CDR3 loop reads CASRQSTGSSYEQYF. Here the CDR3 DNA reads TGTGCCAGCAGACAAAGTACAGGGTCCTCCTACGAGCAGTACTTC. The chain carries TRBV6-5 and TRBJ2-7, with D perhaps matching TRBD1 (6 bases). Trimming removed 6 bases from V and 0 bases from J, with 15 bases in between. From germline, CDR1 is MNHEY and CDR2 SVGAGI. The length of the CDR3 is 15 residues.

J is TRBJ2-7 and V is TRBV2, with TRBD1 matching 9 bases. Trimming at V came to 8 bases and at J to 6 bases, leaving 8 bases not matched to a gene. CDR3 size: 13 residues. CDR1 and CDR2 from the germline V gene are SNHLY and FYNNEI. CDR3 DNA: TGTGCCAGCCTCCCCGGGACAGGGATCGAGCAGTACTTC. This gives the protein CASLPGTGIEQYF.

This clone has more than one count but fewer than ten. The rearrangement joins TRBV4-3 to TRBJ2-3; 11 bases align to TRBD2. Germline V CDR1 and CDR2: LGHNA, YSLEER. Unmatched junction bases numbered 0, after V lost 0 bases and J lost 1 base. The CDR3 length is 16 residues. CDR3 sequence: CASSQELAGGTDTQYF. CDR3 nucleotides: TGCGCCAGCAGCCAAGAACTAGCGGGGGGCACAGATACGCAGTATTTT.

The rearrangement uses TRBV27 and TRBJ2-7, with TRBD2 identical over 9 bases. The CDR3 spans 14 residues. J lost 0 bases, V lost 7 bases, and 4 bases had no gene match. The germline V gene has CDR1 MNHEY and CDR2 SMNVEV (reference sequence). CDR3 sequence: CASTRGGSSYEQYF. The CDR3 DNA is TGTGCCAGCACGCGGGGGGGGAGCTCCTACGAGCAGTACTTC.

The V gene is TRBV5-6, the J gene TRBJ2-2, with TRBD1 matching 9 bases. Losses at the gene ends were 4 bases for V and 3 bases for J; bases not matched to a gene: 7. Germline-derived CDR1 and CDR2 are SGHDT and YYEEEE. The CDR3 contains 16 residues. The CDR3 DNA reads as TGTGCCAGCAGCGCCAGGACAGGGGAGGACACCGGGGAGCTGTTTTTT. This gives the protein CASSARTGEDTGELFF.

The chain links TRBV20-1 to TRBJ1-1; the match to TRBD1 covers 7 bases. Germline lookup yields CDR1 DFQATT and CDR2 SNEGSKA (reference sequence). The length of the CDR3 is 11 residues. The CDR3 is CSVGQAWTAFF. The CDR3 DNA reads TGCAGCGTTGGACAGGCCTGGACGGCTTTCTTT.

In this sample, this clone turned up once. The CDR3 sequence: CASSYRQTYYEQYF. In DNA, the CDR3 is TGTGCCAGCAGTTACAGACAGACCTACTACGAGCAGTACTTC. The V call is TRBV6-5, the J call TRBJ2-7; D might be TRBD1 (5 bases). CDR3 length: 14 residues. V was clipped by 2 bases and J by 3 bases, with 11 bases between them. Germline assignment: CDR1 MNHEY and CDR2 SVGAGI.

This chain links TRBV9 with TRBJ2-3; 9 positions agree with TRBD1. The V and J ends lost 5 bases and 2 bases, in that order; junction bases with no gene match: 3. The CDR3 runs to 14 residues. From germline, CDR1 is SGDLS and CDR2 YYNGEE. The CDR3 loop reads CASRQGASTDTQYF. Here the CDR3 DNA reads TGTGCCAGCAGACAGGGGGCGTCCACAGATACGCAGTATTTT.

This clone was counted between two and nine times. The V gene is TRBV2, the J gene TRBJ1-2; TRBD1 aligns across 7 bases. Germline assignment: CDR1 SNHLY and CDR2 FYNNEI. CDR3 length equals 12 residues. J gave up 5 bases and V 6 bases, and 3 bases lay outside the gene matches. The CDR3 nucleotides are TGTGCCAGCAGGGACAGGTGGTATGGCTACACCTTC. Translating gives CASRDRWYGYTF.

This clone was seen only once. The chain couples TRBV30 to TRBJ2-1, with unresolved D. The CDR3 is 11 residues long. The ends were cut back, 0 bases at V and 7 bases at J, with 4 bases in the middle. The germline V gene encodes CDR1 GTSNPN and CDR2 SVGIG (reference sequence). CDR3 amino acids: CAWSVINEQFF. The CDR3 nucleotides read TGTGCCTGGAGTGTTATTAATGAGCAGTTCTTC.

The CDR3 protein is CAWSVDRGGEKLFF. The CDR3 DNA sequence: TGTGCCTGGAGTGTTGACAGGGGAGGGGAAAAACTGTTTTTT. The chain uses TRBV30 and TRBJ1-4; 8 nucleotides align to TRBD1. The CDR3 consists of 14 residues. Germline-derived CDR1 and CDR2 are GTSNPN and SVGIG (reference sequence). V shed 0 bases, J shed 8 bases, and the junction held 5 bases outside the gene matches.

The CDR3 DNA follows: TGTGCCAGCAGCTTACGTCCGGGGGGCTCCCCAGAGACCCAGTACTTC. Amino acid sequence: CASSLRPGGSPETQYF. This chain links TRBV7-9 with TRBJ2-5; D perhaps matches TRBD2 (7 bases). The CDR3 totals 16 residues. Looked up from germline, CDR1 is SEHNR and CDR2 is FQNEAQ (reference sequence). The ends were cut back, 2 bases at V and 4 bases at J, with 17 bases in the middle.

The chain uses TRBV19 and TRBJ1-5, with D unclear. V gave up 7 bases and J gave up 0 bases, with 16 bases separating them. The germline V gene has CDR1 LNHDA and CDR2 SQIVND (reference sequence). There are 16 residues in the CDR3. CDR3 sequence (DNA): TGTGCCAGTACCCTAAGTCACAGAACTAGCAATCAGCCCCAGCATTTT. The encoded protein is CASTLSHRTSNQPQHF.

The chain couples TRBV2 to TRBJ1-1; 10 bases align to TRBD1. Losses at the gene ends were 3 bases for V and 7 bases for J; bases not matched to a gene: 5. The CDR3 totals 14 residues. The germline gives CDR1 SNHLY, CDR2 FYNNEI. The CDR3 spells CASSDMGTGVEAFF. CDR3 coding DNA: TGTGCCAGCAGTGATATGGGGACAGGGGTTGAAGCTTTCTTT.

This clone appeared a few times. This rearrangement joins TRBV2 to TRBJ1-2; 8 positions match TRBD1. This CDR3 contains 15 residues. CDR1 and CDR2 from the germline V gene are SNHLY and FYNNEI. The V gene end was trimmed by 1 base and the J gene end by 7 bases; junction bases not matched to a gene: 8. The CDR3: CASSEVVNRGCGYTF. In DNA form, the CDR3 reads TGTGCCAGCAGTGAAGTGGTCAACAGGGGGTGTGGCTACACCTTC.

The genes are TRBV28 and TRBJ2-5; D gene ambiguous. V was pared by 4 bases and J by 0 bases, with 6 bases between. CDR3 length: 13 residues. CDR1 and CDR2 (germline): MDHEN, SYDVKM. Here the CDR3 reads CASSSVYQETQYF. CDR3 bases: TGTGCCAGCAGTTCGGTCTACCAAGAGACCCAGTACTTC.

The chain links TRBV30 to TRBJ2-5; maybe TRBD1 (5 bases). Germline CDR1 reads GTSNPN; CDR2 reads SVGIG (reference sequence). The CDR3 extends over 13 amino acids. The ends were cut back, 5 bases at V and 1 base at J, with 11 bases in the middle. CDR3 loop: CAWGRGIQETQYF. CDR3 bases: TGTGCCTGGGGTAGGGGCATCCAAGAGACCCAGTACTTC.

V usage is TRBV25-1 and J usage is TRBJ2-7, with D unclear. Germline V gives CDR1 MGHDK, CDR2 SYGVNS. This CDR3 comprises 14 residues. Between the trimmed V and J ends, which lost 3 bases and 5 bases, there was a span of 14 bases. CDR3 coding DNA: TGTGCCAGCAGTGAGGGTGGCAGGAACCACGAGCAGTACTTC. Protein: CASSEGGRNHEQYF.

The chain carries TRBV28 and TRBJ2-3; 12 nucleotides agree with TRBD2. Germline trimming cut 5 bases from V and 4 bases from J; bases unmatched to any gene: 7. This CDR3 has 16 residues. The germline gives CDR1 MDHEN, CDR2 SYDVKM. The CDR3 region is CASSPSSGGAADTQYF. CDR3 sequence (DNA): TGTGCCAGCAGTCCTTCTAGCGGGGGGGCCGCAGATACGCAGTATTTT.

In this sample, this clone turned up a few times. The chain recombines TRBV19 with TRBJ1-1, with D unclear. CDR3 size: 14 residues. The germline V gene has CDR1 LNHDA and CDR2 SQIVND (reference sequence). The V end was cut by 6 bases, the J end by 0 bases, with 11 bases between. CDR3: CASRWADMNTEAFF. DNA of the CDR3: TGTGCCAGTAGGTGGGCAGACATGAACACTGAAGCTTTCTTT.

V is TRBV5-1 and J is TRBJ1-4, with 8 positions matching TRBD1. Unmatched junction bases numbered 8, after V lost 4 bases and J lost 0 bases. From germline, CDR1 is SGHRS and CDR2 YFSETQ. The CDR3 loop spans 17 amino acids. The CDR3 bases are TGCGCCAGCAGCGGGGGACAGGACTTTGCAACTAATGAAAAACTGTTTTTT. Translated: CASSGGQDFATNEKLFF.

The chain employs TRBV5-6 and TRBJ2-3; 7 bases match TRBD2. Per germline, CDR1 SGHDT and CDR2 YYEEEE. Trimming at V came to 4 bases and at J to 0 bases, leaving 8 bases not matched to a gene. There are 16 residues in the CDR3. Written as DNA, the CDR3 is TGTGCCAGCAGCGTCCCTAGCGGATCTAGCACAGATACGCAGTATTTT. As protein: CASSVPSGSSTDTQYF.

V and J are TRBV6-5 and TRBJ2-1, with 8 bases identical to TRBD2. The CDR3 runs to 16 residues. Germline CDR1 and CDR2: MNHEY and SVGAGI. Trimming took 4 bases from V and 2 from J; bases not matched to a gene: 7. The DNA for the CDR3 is TGTGCCAGCAGTTCACCCGCGGGGGGCACCTACAATGAGCAGTTCTTC. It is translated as CASSSPAGGTYNEQFF.

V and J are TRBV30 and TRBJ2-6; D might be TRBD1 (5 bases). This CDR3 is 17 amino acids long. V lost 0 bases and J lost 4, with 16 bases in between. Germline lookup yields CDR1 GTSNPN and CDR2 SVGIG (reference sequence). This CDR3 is CAWSVRSRAPGANVLTF. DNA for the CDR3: TGTGCCTGGAGTGTACGATCCAGGGCCCCCGGGGCCAACGTCCTGACTTTC.

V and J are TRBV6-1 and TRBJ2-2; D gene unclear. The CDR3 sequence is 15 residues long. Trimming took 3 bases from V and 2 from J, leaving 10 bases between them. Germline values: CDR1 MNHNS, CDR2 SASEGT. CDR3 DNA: TGTGCCAGCAGTGATTCAGGATACAACACCGGGGAGCTGTTTTTT. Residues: CASSDSGYNTGELFF.

Here the CDR3 DNA reads TGCGCCAGCAGTCAGGGGGCAGTCCTTGATCAGCCCCAGCATTTT. Protein product: CASSQGAVLDQPQHF. This chain links TRBV10-2 with TRBJ1-5, with TRBD1 matching over 8 bases. Germline V lookup: CDR1 WSHSY, CDR2 SAAADI. The CDR3 consists of 15 residues. V was pared by 5 bases and J by 5 bases, with 8 bases of the junction left unmatched.